This TCR beta chain was found in a study of T cells in Graves' hyperthyroidism and ophthalmopathy. This clonotype was recorded at least ten times. The germline V and J ends were trimmed by 5 bases and 0 bases, with 13 bases remaining between them. There are 16 residues in the CDR3. Germline lookup yields CDR1 SGHTA and CDR2 FQGNSA. Amplified TCR beta CDR3 regions came from RNA transcripts. HTBI primers were used for first-round RT-PCR of the TCR CDR3. TCRdb re-called the multiplex PCR reads through MiXCR, storing one row per CDR3 protein. In the table there are 400,000 or so distinct CDR3 sequences, about 14% of which are singletons.

The sample was blood. The chain recombines TRBV7-2 with TRBJ1-4, with a weak D call TRBD1 (5 bases). This TCR was recovered from a woman aged 25 to 39 with Graves' ophthalmopathy. CDR3 loop: CASSPRQRTTNEKLFF. The CDR3 region has the DNA TGTGCCAGCAGCCCCCGACAGCGAACAACTAATGAAAAACTGTTTTTT. The variable domain in full, completed from reference TRBV7-2 and TRBJ1-4, reads GAGVSQSPSNKVTEKGKDVELRCDPISGHTALYWYRQSLGQGLEFLIYFQGNSAPDKSGLPSDRFSAERTGGSVSTLTIQRTQQEDSAVYLCASSPRQRTTNEKLFFGSGTQLSVL.